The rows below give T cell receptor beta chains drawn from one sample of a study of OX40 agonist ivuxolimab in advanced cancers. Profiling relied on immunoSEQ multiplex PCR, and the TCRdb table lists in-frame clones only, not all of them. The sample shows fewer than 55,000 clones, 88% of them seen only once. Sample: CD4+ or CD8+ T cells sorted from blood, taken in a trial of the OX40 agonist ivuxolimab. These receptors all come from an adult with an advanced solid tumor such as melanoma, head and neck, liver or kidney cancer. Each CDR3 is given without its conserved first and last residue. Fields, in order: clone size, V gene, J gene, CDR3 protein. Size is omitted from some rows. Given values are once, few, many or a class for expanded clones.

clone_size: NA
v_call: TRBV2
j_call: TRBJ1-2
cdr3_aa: ASSDRDRVYYGYT

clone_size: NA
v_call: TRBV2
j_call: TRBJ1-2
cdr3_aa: ASSEAGQGYGYT

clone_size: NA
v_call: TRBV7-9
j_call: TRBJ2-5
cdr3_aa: ASSPSGYHPQETQY

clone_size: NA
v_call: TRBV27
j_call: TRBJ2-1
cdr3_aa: ASSEDNDNEQF

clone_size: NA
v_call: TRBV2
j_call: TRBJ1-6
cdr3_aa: ASSEWDQPTLH

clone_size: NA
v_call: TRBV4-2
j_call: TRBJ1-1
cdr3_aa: ASSLSWGQGHSEAF

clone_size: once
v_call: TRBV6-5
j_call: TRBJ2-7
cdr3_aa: ASSHGRSEQY

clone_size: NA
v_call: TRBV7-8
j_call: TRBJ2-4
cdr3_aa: ASSFNRNLAKNIQY

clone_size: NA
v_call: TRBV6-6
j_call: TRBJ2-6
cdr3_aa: ASRTHGGANVLT

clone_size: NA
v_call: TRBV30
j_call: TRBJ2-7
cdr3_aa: AWSTGTVSYEQY

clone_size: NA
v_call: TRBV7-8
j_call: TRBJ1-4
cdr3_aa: ASSLNPTDSNEKLF

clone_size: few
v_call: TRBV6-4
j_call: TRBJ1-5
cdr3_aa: ASSVGSNQPQH

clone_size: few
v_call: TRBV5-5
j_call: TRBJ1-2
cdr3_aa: ASSLVGTGGKYGYT

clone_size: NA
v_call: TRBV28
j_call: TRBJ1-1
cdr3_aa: ASSLGAGAPNTEAF

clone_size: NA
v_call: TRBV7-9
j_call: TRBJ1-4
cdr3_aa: ASSGTGPNEKLF

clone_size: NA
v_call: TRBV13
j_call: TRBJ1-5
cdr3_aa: ASSSSGAPRAWSNQPQH

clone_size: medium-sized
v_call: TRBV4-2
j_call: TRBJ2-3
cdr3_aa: ASSQDFGGTDTQY

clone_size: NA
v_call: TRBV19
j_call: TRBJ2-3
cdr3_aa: ASRILGADTDTQY

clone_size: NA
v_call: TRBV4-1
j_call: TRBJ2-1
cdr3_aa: ASSPGSGGRYNEQF

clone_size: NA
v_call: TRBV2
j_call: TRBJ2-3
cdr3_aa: ASEETGGLDTQY

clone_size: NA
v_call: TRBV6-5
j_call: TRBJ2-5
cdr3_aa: ASMPKRGGRETQY

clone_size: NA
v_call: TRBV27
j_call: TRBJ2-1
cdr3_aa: ASRVLAGAPPGAYNEQF

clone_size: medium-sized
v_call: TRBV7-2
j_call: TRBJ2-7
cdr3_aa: ASSLEWSEQY

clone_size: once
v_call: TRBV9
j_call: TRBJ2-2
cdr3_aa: ASSVAWGRDTGELF

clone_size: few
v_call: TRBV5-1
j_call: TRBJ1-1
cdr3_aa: ASSFRVVGGEAF

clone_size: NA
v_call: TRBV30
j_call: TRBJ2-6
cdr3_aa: AWSRGSGANVLT

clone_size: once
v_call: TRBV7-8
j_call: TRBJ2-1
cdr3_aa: ASSLGTGKFYNEQF

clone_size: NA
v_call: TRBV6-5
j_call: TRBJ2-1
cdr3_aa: ASSDTGYSYNEQF

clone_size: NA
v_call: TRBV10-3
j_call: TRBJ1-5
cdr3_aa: AISESEFRYSNQPQH

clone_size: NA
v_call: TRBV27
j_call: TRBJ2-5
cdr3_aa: ASSLAGAGETQY

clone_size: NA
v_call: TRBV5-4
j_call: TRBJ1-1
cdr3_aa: ASSPEGGLNTEAF

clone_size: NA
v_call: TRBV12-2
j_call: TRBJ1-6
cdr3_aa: ASRLTVSPLH

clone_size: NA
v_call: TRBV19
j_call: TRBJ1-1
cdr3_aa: ASSMTPLGTGLNTEAF

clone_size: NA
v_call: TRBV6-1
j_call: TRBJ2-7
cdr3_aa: ASSETGREQY

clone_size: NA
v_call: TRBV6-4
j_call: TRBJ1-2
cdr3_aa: ASSDYPGGYGYT

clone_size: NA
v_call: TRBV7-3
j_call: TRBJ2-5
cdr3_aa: ASSRGGAETQY

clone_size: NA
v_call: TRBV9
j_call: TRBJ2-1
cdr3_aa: ASSLEGRSGNEQF

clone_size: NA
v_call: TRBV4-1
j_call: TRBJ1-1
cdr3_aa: ASSQDVGQGGFGAEAF

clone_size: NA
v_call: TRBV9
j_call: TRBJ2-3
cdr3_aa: ASSGGDADTQY

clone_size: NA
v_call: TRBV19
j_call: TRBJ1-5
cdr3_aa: AARARGSNQPQH

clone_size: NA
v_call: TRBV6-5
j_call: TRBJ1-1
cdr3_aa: ASTPTWGENTEAF

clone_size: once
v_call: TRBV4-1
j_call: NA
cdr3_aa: ASSHLSTGGTYEQY

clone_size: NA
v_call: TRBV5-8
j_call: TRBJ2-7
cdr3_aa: ASSLARRRLSYEQY

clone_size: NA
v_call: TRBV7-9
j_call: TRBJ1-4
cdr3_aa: ASSPQPRVEKLF

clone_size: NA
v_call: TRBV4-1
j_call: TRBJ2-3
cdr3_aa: ASSPQFSGSTDTQY

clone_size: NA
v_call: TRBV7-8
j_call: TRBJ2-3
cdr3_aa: ASSPTQIGGAGDTQY

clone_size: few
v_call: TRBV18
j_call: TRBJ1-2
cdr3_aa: ASSPPKEQYGYT

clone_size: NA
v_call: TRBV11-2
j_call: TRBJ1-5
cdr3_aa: ASSPGTGLGQPQH

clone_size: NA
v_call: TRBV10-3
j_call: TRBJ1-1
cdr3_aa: AISSEDAAF

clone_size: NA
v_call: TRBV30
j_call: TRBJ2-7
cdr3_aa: ASRGPHSYEQY

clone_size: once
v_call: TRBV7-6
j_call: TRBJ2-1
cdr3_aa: ASSLGGEEQF

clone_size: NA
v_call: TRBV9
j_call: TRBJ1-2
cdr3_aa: ASSGTDYGYT

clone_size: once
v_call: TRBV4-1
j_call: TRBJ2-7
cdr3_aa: ASSQGVGSYEQY

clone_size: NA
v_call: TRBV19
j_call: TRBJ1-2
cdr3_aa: ASSRLKQFNYGYT

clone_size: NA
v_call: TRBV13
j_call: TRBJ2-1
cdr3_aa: ASSSRITAGDEQF

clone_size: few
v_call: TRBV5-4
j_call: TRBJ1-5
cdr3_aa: ASSAGTGGQPQH

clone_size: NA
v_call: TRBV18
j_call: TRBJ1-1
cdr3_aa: ASSPDGYDDTEAF